Below are 25 T cell receptor beta chains sequenced from a single sample in a study of OX40 agonist ivuxolimab in advanced cancers. TCRdb's copy holds only in-frame clones and misses some; the assay was immunoSEQ multiplex PCR. The sample has 65,000 to 85,000 clones, about 88% seen once. The sample here was CD4+ or CD8+ T cells sorted from blood, taken in a trial of the OX40 agonist ivuxolimab. All receptors derive from an adult with an advanced solid tumor such as melanoma, head and neck, liver or kidney cancer.

This chain connects TRBV2 to TRBJ2-2; 7 positions agree with TRBD1. CDR3 length: 17 residues. Germline V lookup: CDR1 SNHLY, CDR2 FYNNEI. V was pared by 2 bases and J by 4 bases, with 10 bases of the junction left unmatched. The DNA for the CDR3 is TGTGCCAGCAGTGAACCCCGACAGGGCGGCGGCACCGGGGAGCTGTTTTTT. This sequence encodes CASSEPRQGGGTGELFF.

The chain employs TRBV27 and TRBJ1-2, with D possibly being TRBD1 (5 bases). The CDR3 spans 15 residues. Germline-derived CDR1 and CDR2 are MNHEY and SMNVEV (reference sequence). Trimming left V 6 bases short and J 8 bases short, with 22 bases between. This chain's CDR3 is CASRGVGMIGGGYTF. The CDR3 DNA follows: TGTGCCAGCAGGGGGGTAGGTATGATAGGAGGAGGCTACACCTTC.

This chain connects TRBV27 to TRBJ1-6; D uncertain. The CDR3 covers 13 residues. Trimming took 0 bases from V and 9 from J, leaving 6 bases between them. The germline V gene encodes CDR1 MNHEY and CDR2 SMNVEV (reference sequence). The CDR3 reads CASSLSRSSPLHF. CDR3 nucleotide sequence: TGTGCCAGCAGTTTATCTCGAAGTTCACCCCTCCACTTT.

This rearrangement joins TRBV6-5 to TRBJ1-5; D uncertain. The CDR3 length is 16 residues. Germline CDR1 reads MNHEY; CDR2 reads SVGAGI. V lost 2 bases and J lost 0, with 11 bases in between. Here the CDR3 reads CASSYAYGNSNQPQHF. CDR3 nucleotide sequence: TGTGCCAGCAGTTACGCCTACGGGAATAGCAATCAGCCCCAGCATTTT.

The rearrangement uses TRBV15 and TRBJ1-1; no definite D call. Germline CDR1 reads LNHNV; CDR2 reads YYDKDF (reference sequence). The CDR3 runs to 15 residues. The germline V and J ends were trimmed by 0 bases and 1 base, with 9 bases remaining between them. As DNA, the CDR3 is TGTGCCACCAGCAGAGATAGTCGGGGGAACACTGAAGCTTTCTTT. Translating it yields CATSRDSRGNTEAFF.

The CDR3: CASSIGQGKNTIYF. The DNA for the CDR3 is TGTGCCAGTAGTATCGGACAGGGAAAAAACACCATATATTTT. The gene calls are TRBV19 and TRBJ1-3, with 8 bases matching TRBD1. Germline assignment: CDR1 LNHDA and CDR2 SQIVND (reference sequence). Unmatched junction bases numbered 4, after V lost 3 bases and J lost 6 bases. This CDR3 contains 14 residues.

The chain recombines TRBV28 with TRBJ2-3, with 9 bases fitting TRBD1. Trimming removed 6 bases from V and 3 bases from J; junction bases left unmatched: 10. The length of the CDR3 is 16 residues. Germline V gene data show CDR1 as MDHEN and CDR2 as SYDVKM. The CDR3 DNA sequence: TGTGCCAGCAGCTCCCCCGGGACAGGGCTTACAGATACGCAGTATTTT. Protein product: CASSSPGTGLTDTQYF. Looking up the rest from reference TRBV28 and TRBJ2-3 gives the full variable domain: DVKVTQSSRYLVKRTGEKVFLECVQDMDHENMFWYRQDPGLGLRLIYFSYDVKMKEKGDIPEGYSVSREKKERFSLILESASTNQTSMYLCASSSPGTGLTDTQYFGPGTRLTVL.

The chain combines TRBV5-1 with TRBJ2-1; 9 bases fit TRBD2. From germline, CDR1 is SGHRS and CDR2 YFSETQ. The CDR3 extends over 17 amino acids. V was pared by 0 bases and J by 0 bases, with 4 bases of the junction left unmatched. CDR3 DNA: TGCGCCAGCAGCTTGGGGTTTAGCGGGGGCTCCTACAATGAGCAGTTCTTC. Translation gives CASSLGFSGGSYNEQFF.

As regards this clone: The same CDR3 can be traced to other DNA sequences in this sample. The genes are TRBV7-2 and TRBJ2-1, with D perhaps matching TRBD1 or TRBD2 (5 bases each). The germline gives CDR1 SGHTA, CDR2 FQGNSA. V dropped 3 bases and J dropped 4 bases, with 7 bases sitting between them. The CDR3 spans 13 residues. Written as DNA, the CDR3 is TGTGCCAGCAGCTTCGGGACGTACAATGAGCAGTTCTTC. Translation: CASSFGTYNEQFF.

This chain uses TRBV11-2 with TRBJ2-3; TRBD2 aligns across 8 bases. The length of the CDR3 is 14 residues. Trimming cost V 1 base and J 6 bases; bases outside gene matches: 3. Germline CDR1 and CDR2: SGHAT and FQNNGV. The CDR3: CASSLVAGRDTQYF. Here the CDR3 DNA reads TGTGCCAGCAGCTTAGTAGCGGGGAGGGATACGCAGTATTTT.

This rearrangement joins TRBV18 to TRBJ1-3, with TRBD1 as a possible D gene (5 bases). CDR3 length equals 16 residues. Germline loops: CDR1 KGHSH, CDR2 LQKENI. Trimming took 1 base from V and 3 from J, leaving 13 bases between them. CDR3 residues: CASSPREGMSGNTIYF. In nucleotides, the CDR3 is TGTGCCAGCTCACCACGAGAGGGGATGAGTGGAAACACCATATATTTT.

The chain couples TRBV5-1 to TRBJ1-5, with a tentative D call TRBD1 (5 bases). Trimming removed 4 bases at V and 4 bases at J, with 15 bases between. The CDR3 is 15 amino acids. Germline loops: CDR1 SGHRS, CDR2 YFSETQ. The CDR3 is CASSTLPGRNQPQHF. CDR3 in DNA: TGCGCCAGCAGCACCTTACCGGGACGGAATCAGCCCCAGCATTTT.

The chain couples TRBV18 to TRBJ2-7, with a weak D call TRBD1 (6 bases). The CDR3 length is 14 residues. CDR1 and CDR2 (germline): KGHSH, LQKENI. V lost 2 bases and J lost 0, with 8 bases in between. The CDR3 region has the DNA TGTGCCAGCTCACCAAACAGGGACTCCTACGAGCAGTACTTC. This translates into CASSPNRDSYEQYF.

The V gene is TRBV9, the J gene TRBJ2-1, with 11 bases that match TRBD2. The CDR3 runs 15 residues. V lost 0 bases and J lost 15; bases outside the gene matches: 11. The germline V gene encodes CDR1 SGDLS and CDR2 YYNGEE. The CDR3 loop is CASSVEASGGLAPFF. CDR3 nucleotide sequence: TGTGCCAGCAGCGTAGAGGCTAGCGGGGGGCTGGCGCCGTTCTTC.

The sample holds a few counts of this clone. This chain connects TRBV7-9 to TRBJ2-1; 7 bases line up with TRBD1. The CDR3 covers 13 residues. Germline V gives CDR1 SEHNR, CDR2 FQNEAQ (reference sequence). Trimming cost V 1 base and J 9 bases; bases outside gene matches: 3. The chain's CDR3 is CASSLDGDSEQFF. The CDR3 coding sequence is TGTGCCAGCAGCTTAGATGGGGACAGTGAGCAGTTCTTC.

The chain couples TRBV6-1 to TRBJ2-7, with D possibly TRBD1 on 6 matching bases. The CDR3 sequence is 14 residues long. CDR1 and CDR2 from the germline V gene are MNHNS and SASEGT. Trimming left V 3 bases short and J 5 bases short, with 14 bases between. CDR3 region: CASSDLGAGNEQYV. CDR3 in DNA: TGTGCCAGCAGTGATTTGGGGGCTGGAAACGAGCAGTACGTC.

The rearrangement joins TRBV6-5 to TRBJ1-1; D ambiguous. The CDR3 length is 15 residues. The germline CDR1 and CDR2 sequences are MNHEY and SVGAGI. Trimming cost V 0 bases and J 0 bases, with 8 bases left between them. CDR3 DNA sequence: TGTGCCAGCAGTTACTCCCCAACAATGAACACTGAAGCTTTCTTT. Translated, it gives CASSYSPTMNTEAFF.

V is TRBV5-8 and J is TRBJ2-5; 8 bases fit TRBD1. CDR3 length: 15 residues. Trimming at V came to 4 bases and at J to 5 bases, leaving 10 bases not matched to a gene. CDR1 SGHTS and CDR2 YDEGEE come from the germline V gene. The DNA of the CDR3 is TGTGCCAGCAGCCAGGGGGCCGACAGGGTCGAGACCCAGTACTTC. Its translation is CASSQGADRVETQYF.

The rearrangement uses TRBV7-2 and TRBJ2-3; D may correspond to TRBD1 or TRBD2 (7 bases each). The CDR3 covers 15 residues. Germline values: CDR1 SGHTA, CDR2 FQGNSA. Trimming removed 7 bases from V and 3 bases from J, with 17 bases in between. The CDR3: CASTRAGGETDTQYF. The CDR3 DNA is TGTGCCAGCACTCGGGCAGGGGGGGAGACAGATACGCAGTATTTT. Full variable domain (rest looked up from reference TRBV7-2 and TRBJ2-3): GAGVSQSPSNKVTEKGKDVELRCDPISGHTALYWYRQSLGQGLEFLIYFQGNSAPDKSGLPSDRFSAERTGGSVSTLTIQRTQQEDSAVYLCASTRAGGETDTQYFGPGTRLTVL.

The chain uses TRBV5-1 and TRBJ2-1, with 9 bases that match TRBD2. This CDR3 contains 17 residues. J was trimmed by 3 bases and V by 0 bases; bases with no gene match: 7. In germline, CDR1 is SGHRS, CDR2 YFSETQ. CDR3 amino acids: CASSLAPSGAYYNEQFF. The DNA for the CDR3 is TGCGCCAGCAGCTTGGCCCCTAGCGGGGCCTACTACAATGAGCAGTTCTTC.

The genes are TRBV4-2 and TRBJ2-3; possibly TRBD1 for D (5 bases). The CDR3 is 16 amino acids. Germline loops: CDR1 LGHNA, CDR2 YNFKEQ. Trimming left V 1 base short and J 1 base short, with 12 bases between. Here the CDR3 DNA reads TGTGCCAGCAGCCAAGTCAAGCAGGGCGGCACAGATACGCAGTATTTT. Its translation: CASSQVKQGGTDTQYF.

The CDR3 loop is CASSVRGGEAFF. DNA of the CDR3: TGTGCCAGCAGCGTCAGGGGAGGTGAAGCTTTCTTT. V is TRBV5-6 and J is TRBJ1-1; possible D gene TRBD1, 6 bases. This CDR3 is 12 amino acids long. CDR1 is SGHDT and CDR2 is YYEEEE in the germline V gene. V shed 4 bases and J shed 7 bases, with 11 bases lying between them.

The chain couples TRBV11-2 to TRBJ2-5; no clear D gene. Germline-derived CDR1 and CDR2 are SGHAT and FQNNGV. The CDR3 is 12 amino acids. V gave up 5 bases and J gave up 7 bases, with 11 bases separating them. CDR3 loop: CASSPDQRTQYF. CDR3 sequence (DNA): TGTGCCAGCAGCCCCGACCAGAGGACCCAGTACTTC.

This clone has only a few counts. The CDR3 DNA sequence: TGTGCCAGCAGCTTAGCCACGAACACCGGGGAGCTGTTTTTT. Residues: CASSLATNTGELFF. The gene calls are TRBV5-4 and TRBJ2-2; D ambiguous. This CDR3 has 14 amino acids. Trimming removed 2 bases at V and 0 bases at J, with 5 bases between. Per the germline V gene, CDR1 is SGHNT and CDR2 is YYREEE (reference sequence).

This clone appeared a few times. This sequence joins TRBV11-2 and TRBJ2-2; weak D call: TRBD2 (5 bases). This CDR3 is built from 17 residues. V was trimmed by 4 bases and J by 3 bases, leaving 18 bases between them. From germline, CDR1 is SGHAT and CDR2 FQNNGV. The CDR3 spells CASSSGRGRRDTGELFF. CDR3 coding DNA: TGTGCCAGCAGCTCCGGCCGAGGCAGGCGGGACACCGGGGAGCTGTTTTTT.